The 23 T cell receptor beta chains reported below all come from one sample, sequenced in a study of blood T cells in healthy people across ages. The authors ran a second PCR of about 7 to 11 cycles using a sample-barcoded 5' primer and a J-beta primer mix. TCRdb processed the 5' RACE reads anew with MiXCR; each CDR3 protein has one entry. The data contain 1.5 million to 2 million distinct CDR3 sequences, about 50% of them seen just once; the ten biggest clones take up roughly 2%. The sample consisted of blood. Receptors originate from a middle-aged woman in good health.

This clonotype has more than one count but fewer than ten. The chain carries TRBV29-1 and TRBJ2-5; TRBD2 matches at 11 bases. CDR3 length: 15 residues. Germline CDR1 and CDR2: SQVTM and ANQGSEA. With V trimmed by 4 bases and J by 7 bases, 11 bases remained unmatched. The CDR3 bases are TGCAGCGTTGTATTCGGGACTAGCGGCATAAGGACCCAGTACTTC. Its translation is CSVVFGTSGIRTQYF. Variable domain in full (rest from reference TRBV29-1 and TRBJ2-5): SAVISQKPSRDICQRGTSLTIQCQVDSQVTMMFWYRQQPGQSLTLIATANQGSEATYESGFVIDKFPISRPNLTFSTLTVSNMSPEDSSIYLCSVVFGTSGIRTQYFGPGTRLLVL.

CDR3 nucleotides: TGTGCCAGCACCCTAAAGAAGTTCACAGATACGCAGTATTTT. It is translated as CASTLKKFTDTQYF. The J gene is TRBJ2-3, the V gene TRBV12-3 or TRBV12-4; D call uncertain. There are 14 residues in the CDR3. V lost 7 bases to trimming and J lost 2 bases, with 13 bases between them.

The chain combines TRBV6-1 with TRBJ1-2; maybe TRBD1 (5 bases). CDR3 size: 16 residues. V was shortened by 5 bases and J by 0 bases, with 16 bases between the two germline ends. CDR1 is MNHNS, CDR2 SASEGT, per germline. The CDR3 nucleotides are TGTGCCAGCAGTATTACGACAGCCAATACTAACTATGGCTACACCTTC. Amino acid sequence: CASSITTANTNYGYTF.

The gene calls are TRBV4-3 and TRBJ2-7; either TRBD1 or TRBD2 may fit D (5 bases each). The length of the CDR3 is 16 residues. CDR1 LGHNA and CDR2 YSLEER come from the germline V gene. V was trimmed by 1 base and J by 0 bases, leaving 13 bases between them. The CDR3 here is CASSQGPGPASYEQYF. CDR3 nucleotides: TGCGCCAGCAGCCAAGGCCCGGGACCCGCCTCCTACGAGCAGTACTTC.

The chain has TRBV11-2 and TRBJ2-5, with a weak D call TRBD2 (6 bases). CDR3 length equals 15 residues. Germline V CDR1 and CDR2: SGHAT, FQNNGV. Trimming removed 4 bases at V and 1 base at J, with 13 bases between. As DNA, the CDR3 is TGTGCCAGCAGCTGGTTTCGGGACTTCCAAGAGACCCAGTACTTC. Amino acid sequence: CASSWFRDFQETQYF.

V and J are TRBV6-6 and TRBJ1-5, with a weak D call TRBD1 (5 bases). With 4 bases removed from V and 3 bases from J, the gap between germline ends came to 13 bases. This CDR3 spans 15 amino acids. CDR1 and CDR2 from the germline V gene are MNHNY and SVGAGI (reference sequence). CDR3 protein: CASSFKGVVNQPQHF. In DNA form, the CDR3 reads TGTGCCAGCAGTTTCAAAGGGGTAGTCAATCAGCCCCAGCATTTT.

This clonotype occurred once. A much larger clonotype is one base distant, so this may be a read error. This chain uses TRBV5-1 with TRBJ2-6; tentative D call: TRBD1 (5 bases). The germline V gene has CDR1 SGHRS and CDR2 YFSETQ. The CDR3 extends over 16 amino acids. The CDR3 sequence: CASSLPQGTGANVPTF. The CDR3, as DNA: TGCGCCAGCAGCTTGCCCCAGGGAACTGGGGCCAACGTCCCGACTTTC.

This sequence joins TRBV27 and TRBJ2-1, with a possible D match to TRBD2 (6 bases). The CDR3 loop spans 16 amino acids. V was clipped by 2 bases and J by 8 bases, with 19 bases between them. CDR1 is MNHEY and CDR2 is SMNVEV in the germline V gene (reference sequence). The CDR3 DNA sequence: TGTGCCAGCAGTTTAAAAGGAAGGAGGGGATGGGATGAGCAGTTCTTC. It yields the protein CASSLKGRRGWDEQFF.

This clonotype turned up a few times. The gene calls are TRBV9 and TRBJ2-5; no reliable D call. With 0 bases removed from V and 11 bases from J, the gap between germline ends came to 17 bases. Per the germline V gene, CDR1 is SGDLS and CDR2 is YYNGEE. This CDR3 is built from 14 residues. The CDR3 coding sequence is TGTGCCAGCAGCGTAGGAGCTCAAGGACCGCGACAGTACTTC. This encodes CASSVGAQGPRQYF.

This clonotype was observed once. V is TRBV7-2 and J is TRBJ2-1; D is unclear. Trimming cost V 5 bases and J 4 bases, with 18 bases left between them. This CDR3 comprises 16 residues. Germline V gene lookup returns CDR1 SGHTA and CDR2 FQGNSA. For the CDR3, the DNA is TGTGCCAGCAGCGAACCGGGCCGCAAGAAATACAATGAGCAGTTCTTC. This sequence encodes CASSEPGRKKYNEQFF.

DNA for the CDR3: TGTGCCAGCAGTTTATGGGCAGGTTACAATGAGCAGTACTTC. It translates to CASSLWAGYNEQYF. The chain recombines TRBV28 with TRBJ2-1; unclear D gene. The tail of the sequence fits TRBJ2-7 better, so the J call may be wrong. Germline CDR1 MDHEN, CDR2 SYDVKM. The CDR3 has 14 residues.

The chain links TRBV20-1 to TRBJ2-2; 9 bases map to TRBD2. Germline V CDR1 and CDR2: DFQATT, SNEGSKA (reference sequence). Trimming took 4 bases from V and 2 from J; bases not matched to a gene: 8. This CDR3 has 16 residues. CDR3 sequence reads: CSAKPPGLANTGELFF. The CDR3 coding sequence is TGCAGTGCTAAGCCCCCGGGACTAGCAAACACCGGGGAGCTGTTTTTT.

The CDR3 here is CASRPRVSLENIQYF. In DNA form, the CDR3 reads TGTGCCAGCAGGCCCCGCGTGAGCCTGGAAAACATTCAGTACTTC. V and J are TRBV6-5 and TRBJ2-5; D ambiguous. Near its end, the DNA agrees better with TRBJ2-4, so the J call may be wrong. The CDR3 has 15 residues. Germline V lookup: CDR1 MNHEY, CDR2 SVGAGI.

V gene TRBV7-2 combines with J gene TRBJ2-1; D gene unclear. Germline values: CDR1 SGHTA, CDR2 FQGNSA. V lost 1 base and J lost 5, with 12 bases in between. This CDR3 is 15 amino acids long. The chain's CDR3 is CASSLGIISDNEQFF. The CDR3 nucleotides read TGTGCCAGCAGCTTAGGGATAATATCCGACAATGAGCAGTTCTTC.

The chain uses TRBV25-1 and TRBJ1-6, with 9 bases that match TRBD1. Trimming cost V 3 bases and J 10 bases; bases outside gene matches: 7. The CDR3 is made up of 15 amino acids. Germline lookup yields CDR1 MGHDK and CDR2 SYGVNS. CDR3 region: CASSDSGQGGSPLHF. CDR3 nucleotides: TGTGCCAGCAGTGATTCGGGACAGGGCGGGTCACCCCTCCACTTT.

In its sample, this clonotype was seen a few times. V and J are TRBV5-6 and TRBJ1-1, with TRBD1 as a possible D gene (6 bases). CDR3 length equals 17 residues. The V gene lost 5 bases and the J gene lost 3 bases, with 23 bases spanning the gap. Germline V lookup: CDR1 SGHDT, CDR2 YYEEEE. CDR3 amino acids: CASSRQGNRGSYTEAFF. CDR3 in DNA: TGTGCCAGCAGTCGCCAGGGGAATCGAGGATCGTACACTGAAGCTTTCTTT.

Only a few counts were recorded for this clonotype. The CDR3 nucleotides read TGCAGTGCAGCCGGGACAGTCTTTAACTATGGCTACACCTTC. Its protein is CSAAGTVFNYGYTF. The chain carries TRBV20-1 and TRBJ1-2; 7 bases match TRBD1. Germline values: CDR1 DFQATT, CDR2 SNEGSKA (reference sequence). The trim removed 6 bases at V and 1 base at J, leaving 8 bases unmatched. The CDR3 consists of 14 residues.

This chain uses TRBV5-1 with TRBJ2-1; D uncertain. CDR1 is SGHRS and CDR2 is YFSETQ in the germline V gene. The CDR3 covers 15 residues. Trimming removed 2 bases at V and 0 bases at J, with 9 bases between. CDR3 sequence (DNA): TGCGCCAGCAGCTTCGAAAGCAACTCCTACAATGAGCAGTTCTTC. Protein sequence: CASSFESNSYNEQFF.

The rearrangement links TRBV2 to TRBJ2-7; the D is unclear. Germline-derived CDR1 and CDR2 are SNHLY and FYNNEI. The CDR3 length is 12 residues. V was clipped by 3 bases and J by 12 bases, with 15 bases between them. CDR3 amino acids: CASSDSLSDRYF. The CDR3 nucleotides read TGTGCCAGCAGTGACTCGCTAAGCGACCGGTACTTC.

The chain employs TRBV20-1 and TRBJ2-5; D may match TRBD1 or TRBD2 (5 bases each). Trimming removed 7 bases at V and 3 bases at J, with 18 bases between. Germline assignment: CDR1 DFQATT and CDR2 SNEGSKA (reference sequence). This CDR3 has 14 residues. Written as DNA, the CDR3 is TGCAGTGTCCTCGAACGGGGCCTAAAAGAGACCCAGTACTTC. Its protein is CSVLERGLKETQYF.

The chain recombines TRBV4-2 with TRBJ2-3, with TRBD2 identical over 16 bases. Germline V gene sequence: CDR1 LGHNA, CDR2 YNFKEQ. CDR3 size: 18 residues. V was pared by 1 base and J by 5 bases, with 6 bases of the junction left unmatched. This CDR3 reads CASSQGGTSGGAVDTQYF. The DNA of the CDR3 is TGTGCCAGCAGCCAAGGCGGGACTAGCGGGGGGGCTGTAGATACGCAGTATTTT.

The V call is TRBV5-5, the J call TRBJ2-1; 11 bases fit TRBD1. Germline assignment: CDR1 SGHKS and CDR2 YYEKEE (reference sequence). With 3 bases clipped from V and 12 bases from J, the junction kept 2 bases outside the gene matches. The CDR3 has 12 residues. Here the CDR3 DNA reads TGTGCCAGCAGCTGGGGGACAGGGGGGCAGTTCTTC. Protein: CASSWGTGGQFF.

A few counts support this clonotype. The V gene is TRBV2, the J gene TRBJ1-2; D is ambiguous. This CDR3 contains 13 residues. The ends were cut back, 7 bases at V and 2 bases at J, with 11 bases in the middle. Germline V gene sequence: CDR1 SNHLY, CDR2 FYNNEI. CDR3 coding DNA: TGTGCCAGCAATGGCAGGCAAAACTATGGCTACACCTTC. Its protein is CASNGRQNYGYTF.